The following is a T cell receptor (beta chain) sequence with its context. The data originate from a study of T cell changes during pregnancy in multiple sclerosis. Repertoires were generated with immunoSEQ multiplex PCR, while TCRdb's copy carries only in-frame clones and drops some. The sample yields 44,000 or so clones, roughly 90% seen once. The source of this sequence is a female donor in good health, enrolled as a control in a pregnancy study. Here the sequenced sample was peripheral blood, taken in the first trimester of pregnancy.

The CDR3 DNA reads as TGCGCCAGCAGCTTGTTTGGGAATGAGGGCTCTGGAAACACCATATATTTT. Amino acid sequence: CASSLFGNEGSGNTIYF. V usage is TRBV5-1 and J usage is TRBJ1-3, with D hard to call. V lost 1 base to trimming and J lost 0 bases, with 14 bases between them. Per the germline V gene, CDR1 is SGHRS and CDR2 is YFSETQ. CDR3 length: 17 amino acids. Using reference TRBV5-1 and TRBJ1-3 for the parts outside the CDR3, the full variable domain is KAGVTQTPRYLIKTRGQQVTLSCSPISGHRSVSWYQQTPGQGLQFLFEYFSETQRNKGNFPGRFSGRQFSNSRSEMNVSTLELGDSALYLCASSLFGNEGSGNTIYFGEGSWLTVV.